These 18 T cell receptor beta chains share one sample of origin, sequenced in a study of blood T cell repertoires in COVID-19. Clones were read by immunoSEQ multiplex PCR, and TCRdb kept only the in-frame ones, dropping some. Found here are about 35,000 clones, 85% to 90% of them singletons; the top ten hold about a tenth. The sequenced material came from peripheral blood. The receptors were sampled from a man aged 80 or over with active COVID-19.

V gene TRBV6-5 combines with J gene TRBJ2-7; TRBD1 agrees at 11 bases. V lost 6 bases and J lost 5; bases outside the gene matches: 3. The CDR3 loop spans 13 amino acids. Germline loops: CDR1 MNHEY, CDR2 SVGAGI. The CDR3 region is CASRRTGGDEQYF. CDR3 nucleotide sequence: TGTGCCAGCAGGCGGACAGGGGGCGACGAGCAGTACTTC.

J is TRBJ2-5 and V is TRBV4-3; D possibly corresponds to TRBD1 (7 bases). Trimming cost V 3 bases and J 0 bases, with 14 bases left between them. Germline assignment: CDR1 LGHNA and CDR2 YSLEER. The CDR3 has 16 residues. CDR3 in amino acids: CASSHRGTANQETQYF. The CDR3, as DNA: TGCGCCAGCAGCCATCGGGGGACAGCGAACCAAGAGACCCAGTACTTC.

The chain employs TRBV14 and TRBJ2-2; 13 bases align to TRBD2. The CDR3 sequence is 17 residues long. Looked up from germline, CDR1 is SGHDN and CDR2 is FVKESK. With V trimmed by 0 bases and J by 7 bases, 5 bases remained unmatched. In DNA, the CDR3 is TGTGCCAGCAGCCAAGAAGGGACTAGCGGGGCCAGCGGGGAGCTGTTTTTT. Protein product: CASSQEGTSGASGELFF.

This rearrangement joins TRBV5-4 to TRBJ2-7; 7 bases map to TRBD1. J lost 7 bases, V lost 2 bases, and 12 bases had no gene match. The germline V gene encodes CDR1 SGHNT and CDR2 YYREEE (reference sequence). This CDR3 is 15 amino acids long. The CDR3 reads CASSLRGRGMEEQYF. The CDR3 DNA follows: TGTGCCAGCAGCTTACGTGGCAGGGGGATGGAAGAGCAGTACTTC.

The rearrangement links TRBV20-1 to TRBJ2-3; D gene uncertain. CDR1 DFQATT and CDR2 SNEGSKA come from the germline V gene (reference sequence). Between the trimmed V and J ends, which lost 3 bases and 1 base, there was a span of 8 bases. CDR3 length equals 13 residues. The CDR3 spells CSASRLGTDTQYF. CDR3 nucleotides: TGCAGTGCTAGTCGACTGGGCACAGATACGCAGTATTTT.

This clone was detected once. The chain employs TRBV3-1 (or the pseudogene TRBV3-2) and TRBJ2-1; 15 bases line up with TRBD2. Trimming removed 0 bases from V and 5 bases from J; junction bases left unmatched: 11. The length of the CDR3 is 20 residues. Germline values: CDR1 LGHDT, CDR2 YNNKEL (reference sequence). DNA of the CDR3: TGTGCCAGCAGCCAAGATTTTGGACTAGCGGGAGGGCCGTCCAACAATGAGCAGTTCTTC. This encodes CASSQDFGLAGGPSNNEQFF.

The genes are TRBV7-9 and TRBJ2-5, with D tentatively TRBD1 (6 bases). V was shortened by 11 bases and J by 2 bases, with 27 bases between the two germline ends. The CDR3 is made up of 17 amino acids. Germline values: CDR1 SEHNR, CDR2 FQNEAQ (reference sequence). CDR3 coding DNA: TGTGCCGGGGGCCGGGACACTAATACTTACTTTCAAGAGACCCAGTACTTC. It translates to CAGGRDTNTYFQETQYF.

Only one count was recorded for this clone. The rearrangement links TRBV11-3 to TRBJ2-3; 8 bases match TRBD2. J lost 4 bases, V lost 1 base, and 7 bases had no gene match. The CDR3 runs to 16 residues. Germline CDR1 reads SGHNT; CDR2 reads YENEEA. CDR3 sequence: CASSLGVSGNADTQYF. Written as DNA, the CDR3 is TGTGCCAGCAGCTTAGGGGTTAGCGGGAACGCAGATACGCAGTATTTT. Based on the CDR3 plus reference TRBV11-3 and TRBJ2-3, the full variable domain is EAGVVQSPRYKIIEKKQPVAFWCNPISGHNTLYWYLQNLGQGPELLIRYENEEAVDDSQLPKDRFSAERLKGVDSTLKIQPAELGDSAVYLCASSLGVSGNADTQYFGPGTRLTVL.

This clone was counted only a few times. The chain combines TRBV3-1 (or the pseudogene TRBV3-2) with TRBJ1-1, with 10 nucleotides matching TRBD1. J gave up 7 bases and V 4 bases, and 9 bases lay outside the gene matches. This CDR3 comprises 15 residues. Germline CDR1 is LGHDT and CDR2 is YNNKEL (reference sequence). DNA for the CDR3: TGTGCCAGCAGCCTTCGGGACAGGGGAACGGATGAAGCTTTCTTT. Amino acids: CASSLRDRGTDEAFF.

This rearrangement joins TRBV28 to TRBJ2-4, with TRBD1 matching over 8 bases. CDR3 length: 15 residues. V was pared by 4 bases and J by 9 bases, with 11 bases of the junction left unmatched. Germline V gene sequence: CDR1 MDHEN, CDR2 SYDVKM. CDR3 region: CASSSVGTGSLIQYF. The CDR3 nucleotides read TGTGCCAGCAGTTCAGTCGGGACAGGCAGTCTCATTCAGTACTTC.

V and J are TRBV5-1 and TRBJ1-1; TRBD1 aligns across 8 bases. This CDR3 comprises 15 residues. Germline assignment: CDR1 SGHRS and CDR2 YFSETQ. After removal of 0 bases from V and 9 bases from J, the junction contained 10 bases not matched to a gene. The CDR3 DNA sequence: TGCGCCAGCAGCTTGGCAGGACAGGGCGACCCCAAAGCTTTCTTT. Protein: CASSLAGQGDPKAFF.

The J gene is TRBJ2-3, the V gene TRBV5-1; possibly TRBD1 for D (5 bases). V was trimmed by 0 bases and J by 2 bases, leaving 10 bases between them. The CDR3 has 15 residues. CDR1 is SGHRS and CDR2 is YFSETQ in the germline V gene. The CDR3 here is CASSLEGPITDTQYF. The CDR3 nucleotides read TGCGCCAGCAGCTTGGAGGGGCCAATCACAGATACGCAGTATTTT.

The chain links TRBV10-3 to TRBJ2-1; no clear D gene. The V gene's germline CDR1 is ENHRY and CDR2 SYGVKD. CDR3 length: 14 residues. Deletions cut 0 bases from V and 4 bases from J, with 7 bases between. For the CDR3, the DNA is TGTGCCATCAGTGAGTCGTCCAGATACAATGAGCAGTTCTTC. This gives the protein CAISESSRYNEQFF.

This clone rates as medium-sized. The chain uses TRBV7-9 and TRBJ2-1; 8 nucleotides agree with TRBD1. The germline V gene has CDR1 SEHNR and CDR2 FQNEAQ (reference sequence). The CDR3 contains 15 residues. V lost 8 bases and J lost 0; bases outside the gene matches: 6. CDR3 in DNA: TGTGCCAGCGGATCCGGGACAGGCTCCTACAATGAGCAGTTCTTC. Protein: CASGSGTGSYNEQFF. Full variable domain (remainder filled in from reference TRBV7-9 and TRBJ2-1): DTGVSQNPRHKITKRGQNVTFRCDPISEHNRLYWYRQTLGQGPEFLTYFQNEAQLEKSRLLSDRFSAERPKGSFSTLEIQRTEQGDSAMYLCASGSGTGSYNEQFFGPGTRLTVL.

The CDR3 is CATSDAGTGGGYTF. CDR3 coding DNA: TGTGCCACCAGTGATGCCGGGACAGGGGGCGGCTACACCTTC. The chain combines TRBV24-1 with TRBJ1-2, with 12 bases identical to TRBD1. J lost 8 bases, V lost 3 bases, and 3 bases had no gene match. The CDR3 covers 14 residues. Germline loops: CDR1 KGHDR, CDR2 SFDVKD.

The chain carries TRBV5-5 and TRBJ1-2, with D possibly being TRBD1 (5 bases). Germline CDR1 and CDR2: SGHKS and YYEKEE (reference sequence). This CDR3 region has 13 residues. Trimming pared 4 bases from V and 6 bases from J, leaving 13 bases between. CDR3 nucleotide sequence: TGTGCCAGCAGCCCCCTGGGGGGAAATGGCTACACCTTC. As protein: CASSPLGGNGYTF.

This clone was found a few times. This rearrangement joins TRBV4-3 to TRBJ2-7, with D perhaps matching TRBD1 (5 bases). In germline, CDR1 is LGHNA, CDR2 YSLEER. V shed 8 bases and J shed 0 bases, with 11 bases lying between them. The CDR3 is 13 residues long. The CDR3 region has the DNA TGCGCCAGCTCCCCCCAGGGCTCCTACGAGCAGTACTTC. Residues: CASSPQGSYEQYF.

This rearrangement joins TRBV2 to TRBJ2-1; 9 positions agree with TRBD2. CDR3 length equals 13 residues. The V and J ends lost 7 bases and 6 bases, in that order; junction bases with no gene match: 4. Germline V lookup: CDR1 SNHLY, CDR2 FYNNEI. CDR3 nucleotide sequence: TGTGCCAGCACGAGACTAGCGGTCAATGAGCAGTTCTTC. It codes for CASTRLAVNEQFF. Using reference TRBV2 and TRBJ2-1 for the parts outside the CDR3, the full variable domain is EPEVTQTPSHQVTQMGQEVILRCVPISNHLYFYWYRQILGQKVEFLVSFYNNEISEKSEIFDDQFSVERPDGSNFTLKIRSTKLEDSAMYFCASTRLAVNEQFFGPGTRLTVL.